This TCR beta chain was recovered during a study of blood T cell repertoires in COVID-19. Study-wide context: Sources were T cells, B-cell-depleted T cells, or PBMCs; the material itself was cDNA or gDNA.

The germline V gene encodes CDR1 MNHNS and CDR2 SASEGT. CDR3 length equals 15 residues. V lost 2 bases, J lost 1 base, and 11 bases lay in between. This clone appeared a single time. Clones were read by immunoSEQ multiplex PCR, and TCRdb kept only the in-frame ones, dropping some. The data show 140,000 or so clones, around 83% seen once. The source of this sequence is a man in his 60s with active or convalescent COVID-19. Sequenced input: peripheral blood. The rearrangement joins TRBV6-1 to TRBJ1-1; D gene uncertain. DNA of the CDR3: TGTGCCAGCAGTGAATTTCCGGTCCGGAACACTGAAGCTTTCTTT. The encoded protein is CASSEFPVRNTEAFF.